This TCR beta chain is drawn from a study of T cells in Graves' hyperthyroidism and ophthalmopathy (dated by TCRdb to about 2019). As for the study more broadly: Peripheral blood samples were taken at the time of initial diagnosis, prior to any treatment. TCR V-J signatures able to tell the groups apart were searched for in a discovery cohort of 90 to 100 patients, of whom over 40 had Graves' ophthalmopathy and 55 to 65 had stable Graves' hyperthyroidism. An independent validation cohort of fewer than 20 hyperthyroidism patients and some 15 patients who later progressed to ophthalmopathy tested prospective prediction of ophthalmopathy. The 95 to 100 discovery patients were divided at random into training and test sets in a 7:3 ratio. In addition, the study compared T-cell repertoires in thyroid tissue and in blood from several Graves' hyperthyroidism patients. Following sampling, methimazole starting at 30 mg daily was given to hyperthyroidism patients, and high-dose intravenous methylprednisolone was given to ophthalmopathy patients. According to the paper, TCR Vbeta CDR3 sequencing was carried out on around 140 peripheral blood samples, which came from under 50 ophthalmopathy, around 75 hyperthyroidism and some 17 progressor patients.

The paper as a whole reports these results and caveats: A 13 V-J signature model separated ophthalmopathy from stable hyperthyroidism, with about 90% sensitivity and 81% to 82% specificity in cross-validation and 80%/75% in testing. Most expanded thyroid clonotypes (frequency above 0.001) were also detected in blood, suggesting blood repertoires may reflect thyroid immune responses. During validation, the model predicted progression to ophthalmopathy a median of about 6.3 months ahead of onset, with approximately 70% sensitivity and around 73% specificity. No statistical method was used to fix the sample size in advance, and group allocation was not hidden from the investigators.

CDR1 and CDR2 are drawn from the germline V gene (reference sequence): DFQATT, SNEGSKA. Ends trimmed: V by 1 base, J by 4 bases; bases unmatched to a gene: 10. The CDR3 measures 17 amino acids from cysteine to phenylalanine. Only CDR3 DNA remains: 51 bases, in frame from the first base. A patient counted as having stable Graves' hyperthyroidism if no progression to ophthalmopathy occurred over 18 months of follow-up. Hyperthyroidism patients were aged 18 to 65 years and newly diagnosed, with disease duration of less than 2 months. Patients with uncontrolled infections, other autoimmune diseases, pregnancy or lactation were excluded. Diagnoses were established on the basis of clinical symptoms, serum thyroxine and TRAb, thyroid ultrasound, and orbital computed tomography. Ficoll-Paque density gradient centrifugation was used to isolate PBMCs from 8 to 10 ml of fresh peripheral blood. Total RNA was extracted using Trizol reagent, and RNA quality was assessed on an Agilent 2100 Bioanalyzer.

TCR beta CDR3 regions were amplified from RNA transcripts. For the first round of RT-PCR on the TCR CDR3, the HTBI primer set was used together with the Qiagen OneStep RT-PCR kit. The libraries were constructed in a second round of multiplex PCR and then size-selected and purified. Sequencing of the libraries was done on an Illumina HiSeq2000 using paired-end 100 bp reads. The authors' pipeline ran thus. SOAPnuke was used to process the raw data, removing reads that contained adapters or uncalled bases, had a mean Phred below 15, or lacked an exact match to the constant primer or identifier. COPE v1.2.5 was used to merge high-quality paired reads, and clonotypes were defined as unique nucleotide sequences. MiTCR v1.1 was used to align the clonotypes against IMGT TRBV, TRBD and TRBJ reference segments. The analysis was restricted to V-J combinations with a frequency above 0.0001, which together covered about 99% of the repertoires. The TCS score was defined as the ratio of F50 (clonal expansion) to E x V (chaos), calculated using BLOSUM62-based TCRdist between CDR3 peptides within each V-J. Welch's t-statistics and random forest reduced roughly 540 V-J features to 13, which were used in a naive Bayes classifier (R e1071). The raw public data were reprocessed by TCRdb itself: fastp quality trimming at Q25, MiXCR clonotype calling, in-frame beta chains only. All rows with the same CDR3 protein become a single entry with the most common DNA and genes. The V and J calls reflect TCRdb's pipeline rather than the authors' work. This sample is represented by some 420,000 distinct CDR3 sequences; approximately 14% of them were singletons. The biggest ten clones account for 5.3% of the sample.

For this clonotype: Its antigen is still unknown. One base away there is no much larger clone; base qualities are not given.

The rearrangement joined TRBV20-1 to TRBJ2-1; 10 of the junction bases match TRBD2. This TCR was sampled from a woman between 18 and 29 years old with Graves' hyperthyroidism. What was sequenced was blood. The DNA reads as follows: TGCAGTGCTAGAGTTGGCCTCGCTAGCGGGAGTTACAATGAGCAGTTCTTC. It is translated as CSARVGLASGSYNEQFF.